The 20 T cell receptor beta chains reported below all come from one sample, sequenced in a study of shared clonotypes between healthy human individuals. Profiled with immunoSEQ multiplex PCR; TCRdb holds only in-frame clones, not every one. The table includes a few million clones, 90% to 97% detected once. The sample comprised naive CD4+ T cells sorted from blood. Stated subset: CD45RA+ positively selected. The origin of the receptors is a man younger than 35 in good health.

The chain links TRBV27 to TRBJ1-6; a weak D match, TRBD1 (6 bases). Germline CDR1 is MNHEY and CDR2 is SMNVEV (reference sequence). Trimming took 4 bases from V and 7 from J, leaving 11 bases between them. The CDR3 extends over 14 amino acids. The CDR3 here is CASSYGTFNSPLHF. The DNA for the CDR3 is TGTGCCAGCAGTTACGGGACATTCAATTCACCCCTCCACTTT.

J is TRBJ1-3 and V is TRBV6-1; D uncertain. Germline V CDR1 and CDR2: MNHNS, SASEGT. This CDR3 region has 12 residues. The ends were cut back, 6 bases at V and 9 bases at J, with 12 bases in the middle. The CDR3 nucleotides are TGTGCCAGCAGGAGGGAGGCGGGCACCATATATTTT. Amino acids: CASRREAGTIYF.

This chain joins TRBV9 and TRBJ1-2, with D tentatively TRBD1 (6 bases). The CDR3 spans 16 residues. The V end lost 3 bases, the J end lost 4 bases, and 19 bases lay between the germline ends. Per the germline V gene, CDR1 is SGDLS and CDR2 is YYNGEE. CDR3 nucleotide sequence: TGTGCCAGCAGCGGAGAGGGCTGGGGGCAGTCCTATGGCTACACCTTC. Encoded protein: CASSGEGWGQSYGYTF.

This clone was seen a single time. The rearrangement links TRBV28 to TRBJ1-2, with D perhaps TRBD1 (6 bases). Germline V gives CDR1 MDHEN, CDR2 SYDVKM. The V end was cut by 6 bases, the J end by 6 bases, with 11 bases between. This CDR3 region has 12 residues. This chain's CDR3 is CASRSYRDGYTF. CDR3 sequence (DNA): TGTGCCAGCAGATCGTACAGGGATGGCTACACCTTC.

Points on this clone: Other DNA sequences within the sample encode an identical CDR3. The chain has TRBV30 and TRBJ1-1; TRBD1 matches at 7 bases. The CDR3 contains 12 residues. Germline-derived CDR1 and CDR2 are GTSNPN and SVGIG (reference sequence). V shed 5 bases and J 4 bases; nucleotides not matched to a gene: 4. The CDR3 nucleotides are TGTGCCTGGTCAGGGGGGGGCACTGAAGCTTTCTTT. Its translation is CAWSGGGTEAFF.

The chain joins TRBV30 to TRBJ1-5; 7 bases are shared with TRBD1. V shed 3 bases, J shed 1 base, and the junction held 12 bases outside the gene matches. There are 17 residues in the CDR3. Germline CDR1 and CDR2: GTSNPN and SVGIG (reference sequence). The CDR3 spells CAWSPRGGTVSNQPQHF. CDR3 nucleotide sequence: TGTGCCTGGAGCCCGAGGGGAGGGACAGTGAGCAATCAGCCCCAGCATTTT.

This rearrangement joins TRBV30 to TRBJ2-1; 8 nucleotides match TRBD2. This CDR3 is 17 amino acids long. Unmatched junction bases numbered 8, after V lost 1 base and J lost 0 bases. Germline V CDR1 and CDR2: GTSNPN, SVGIG (reference sequence). The CDR3, as DNA: TGTGCCTGGAGTGGGGTACCGGGGGGGTACTCCTACAATGAGCAGTTCTTC. Protein sequence: CAWSGVPGGYSYNEQFF.

Points on this clone: The same CDR3 is also encoded by other DNA sequences in this sample. The CDR3 region has the DNA TGTGCCAGCAACCCCGGGGGTTACGAGCAGTACTTC. Protein: CASNPGGYEQYF. This rearrangement joins TRBV2 to TRBJ2-7, with D possibly TRBD2 on 6 matching bases. Per germline, CDR1 SNHLY and CDR2 FYNNEI. This CDR3 is built from 12 residues. Deletions cut 7 bases from V and 4 bases from J, with 11 bases between.

CDR3 sequence: CASSFEGRQFF. CDR3 DNA sequence: TGTGCCAGCAGCTTTGAAGGAAGGCAGTTCTTC. The chain combines TRBV11-2 with TRBJ2-1; D is ambiguous. With 3 bases removed from V and 12 bases from J, the gap between germline ends came to 9 bases. The CDR3 is 11 amino acids. From germline, CDR1 is SGHAT and CDR2 FQNNGV.

This clone was recorded a few times. An end of the junction does not agree with germline; a read error may underlie this. The CDR3 spells CASSLGGNNSPLHF. DNA for the CDR3: TGTGCTAGCAGCTTAGGGGGAAATAATTCACCCCTCCACTTT. The J gene is TRBJ1-6, the V gene TRBV7-7, with D possibly TRBD1 on 6 matching bases. Germline V lookup: CDR1 SSHAT, CDR2 FNYEAQ (reference sequence). This CDR3 has 14 residues.

This clone came up once. J is TRBJ2-7 and V is TRBV28; 9 bases are a match to TRBD1. CDR3 size: 13 residues. Trimming removed 6 bases from V and 5 bases from J; junction bases left unmatched: 5. CDR1 is MDHEN and CDR2 is SYDVKM in the germline V gene. The CDR3 DNA follows: TGTGCCAGCAGCAATGACAGGGGGAACGAGCAGTACTTC. This translates into CASSNDRGNEQYF.

The J gene is TRBJ2-1, the V gene TRBV6-6; 10 bases fit TRBD1. There are 14 residues in the CDR3. Germline trimming cut 6 bases from V and 6 bases from J; bases unmatched to any gene: 5. Germline CDR1 is MNHNY and CDR2 is SVGAGI (reference sequence). CDR3 residues: CASRTGGLVNEQFF. The DNA for the CDR3 is TGTGCCAGCAGGACAGGGGGCTTAGTCAATGAGCAGTTCTTC.

This sequence joins TRBV27 and TRBJ1-6; 7 bases are a match to TRBD1. The V segment lost 5 bases and the J segment 4 bases; nucleotides outside the gene matches: 2. The CDR3 consists of 14 residues. Germline V gene lookup returns CDR1 MNHEY and CDR2 SMNVEV (reference sequence). The CDR3 region is CASSGGQYNSPLHF. Here the CDR3 DNA reads TGTGCCAGCAGTGGGGGACAGTATAATTCACCCCTCCACTTT.

The chain recombines TRBV15 with TRBJ1-1, with unresolved D. Germline lookup yields CDR1 LNHNV and CDR2 YYDKDF (reference sequence). The CDR3 extends over 16 amino acids. V gave up 5 bases and J gave up 4 bases, with 20 bases separating them. The CDR3 DNA sequence: TGTGCCACCAGCCCACCGGGCGGATCCCTCTTCACTGAAGCTTTCTTT. This translates into CATSPPGGSLFTEAFF.

This chain connects TRBV5-1 to TRBJ2-5; TRBD2 is a possible D gene (5 bases). Germline V gene sequence: CDR1 SGHRS, CDR2 YFSETQ. The germline V and J ends were trimmed by 4 bases and 1 base, with 11 bases remaining between them. The CDR3 loop spans 14 amino acids. CDR3 DNA sequence: TGCGCCAGCAGCCGGCCCGGGGTCCAAGAGACCCAGTACTTC. As protein: CASSRPGVQETQYF.

This sequence joins TRBV18 and TRBJ2-1; tentatively, D is TRBD1 or TRBD2 (5 bases each). There are 15 residues in the CDR3. Trimming pared 1 base from V and 4 bases from J, leaving 11 bases between. Germline V gene data show CDR1 as KGHSH and CDR2 as LQKENI. The DNA for the CDR3 is TGTGCCAGCTCACCACTGGGGGATCCGTACAATGAGCAGTTCTTC. This gives the protein CASSPLGDPYNEQFF. The variable domain in full, completed from reference TRBV18 and TRBJ2-1, reads NAGVMQNPRHLVRRRGQEARLRCSPMKGHSHVYWYRQLPEEGLKFMVYLQKENIIDESGMPKERFSAEFPKEGPSILRIQQVVRGDSAAYFCASSPLGDPYNEQFFGPGTRLTVL.

This chain connects TRBV5-1 to TRBJ1-1; 7 positions agree with TRBD1. With V trimmed by 3 bases and J by 0 bases, 5 bases remained unmatched. Germline assignment: CDR1 SGHRS and CDR2 YFSETQ. This CDR3 spans 15 amino acids. This CDR3 is CASSSAGTVNTEAFF. The CDR3 coding sequence is TGCGCCAGCAGCTCAGCCGGGACAGTGAACACTGAAGCTTTCTTT.

This chain links TRBV5-1 with TRBJ2-2; 7 bases line up with TRBD2. Germline assignment: CDR1 SGHRS and CDR2 YFSETQ. J was trimmed by 2 bases and V by 0 bases; bases with no gene match: 4. This CDR3 region has 16 residues. Here the CDR3 DNA reads TGCGCCAGCAGCTTGGCCGGGAGGTCAAACACCGGGGAGCTGTTTTTT. It translates to CASSLAGRSNTGELFF.

On this clone itself: Other DNA sequences in the same sample also yield this CDR3. The chain combines TRBV5-6 with TRBJ1-2; D gene unclear. The CDR3 extends over 13 amino acids. Germline CDR1 is SGHDT and CDR2 is YYEEEE. V lost 1 base and J lost 4, with 8 bases in between. CDR3 bases: TGTGCCAGCAGCTTGCCAGGCCTCTATGGCTACACCTTC. Translation gives CASSLPGLYGYTF.

V is TRBV7-2 and J is TRBJ2-2, with D possibly matching TRBD2 (6 bases). The CDR3 spans 15 residues. The V end was cut by 7 bases, the J end by 0 bases, with 12 bases between. Germline V CDR1 and CDR2: SGHTA, FQGNSA. For the CDR3, the DNA is TGTGCCAGCACCCTCCAGCGGGCGAACACCGGGGAGCTGTTTTTT. It specifies CASTLQRANTGELFF.